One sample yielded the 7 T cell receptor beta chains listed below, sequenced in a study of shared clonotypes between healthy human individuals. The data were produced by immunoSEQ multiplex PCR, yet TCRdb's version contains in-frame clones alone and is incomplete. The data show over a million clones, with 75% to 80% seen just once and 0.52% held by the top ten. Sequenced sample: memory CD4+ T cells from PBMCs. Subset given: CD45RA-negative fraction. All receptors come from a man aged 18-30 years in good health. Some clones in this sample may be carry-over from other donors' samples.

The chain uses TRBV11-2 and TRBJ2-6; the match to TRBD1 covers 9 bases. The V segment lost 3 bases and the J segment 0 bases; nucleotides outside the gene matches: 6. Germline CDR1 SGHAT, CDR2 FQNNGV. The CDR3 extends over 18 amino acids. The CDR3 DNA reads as TGTGCCAGCAGCTTCCCAACAGGGGGCTTCTCTGGGGCCAACGTCCTGACTTTC. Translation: CASSFPTGGFSGANVLTF.

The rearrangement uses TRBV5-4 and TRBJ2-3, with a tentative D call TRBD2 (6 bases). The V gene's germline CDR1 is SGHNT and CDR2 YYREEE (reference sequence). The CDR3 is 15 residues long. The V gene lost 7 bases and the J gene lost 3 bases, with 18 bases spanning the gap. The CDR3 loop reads CASPGGTHGTDTQYF. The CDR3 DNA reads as TGTGCCAGCCCCGGAGGGACCCACGGGACAGATACGCAGTATTTT.

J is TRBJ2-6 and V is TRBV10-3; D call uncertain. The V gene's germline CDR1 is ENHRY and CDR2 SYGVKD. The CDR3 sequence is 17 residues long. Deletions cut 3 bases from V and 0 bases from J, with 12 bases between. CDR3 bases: TGTGCCATCAGTGACAGGAACACCATCTCTGGGGCCAACGTCCTGACTTTC. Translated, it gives CAISDRNTISGANVLTF.

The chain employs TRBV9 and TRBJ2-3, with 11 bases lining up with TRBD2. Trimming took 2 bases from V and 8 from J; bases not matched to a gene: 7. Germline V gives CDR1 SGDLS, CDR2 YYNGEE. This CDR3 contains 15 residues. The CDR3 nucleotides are TGTGCCAGCAGCGTTCAACTAGCGGGAGATAGTACGCAGTATTTT. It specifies CASSVQLAGDSTQYF.

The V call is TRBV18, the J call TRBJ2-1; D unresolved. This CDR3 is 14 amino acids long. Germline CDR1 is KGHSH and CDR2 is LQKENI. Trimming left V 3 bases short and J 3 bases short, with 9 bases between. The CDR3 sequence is CASSPIQIYNEQFF. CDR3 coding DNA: TGTGCCAGCTCACCCATACAGATCTACAATGAGCAGTTCTTC. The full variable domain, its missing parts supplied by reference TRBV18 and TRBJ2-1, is NAGVMQNPRHLVRRRGQEARLRCSPMKGHSHVYWYRQLPEEGLKFMVYLQKENIIDESGMPKERFSAEFPKEGPSILRIQQVVRGDSAAYFCASSPIQIYNEQFFGPGTRLTVL.

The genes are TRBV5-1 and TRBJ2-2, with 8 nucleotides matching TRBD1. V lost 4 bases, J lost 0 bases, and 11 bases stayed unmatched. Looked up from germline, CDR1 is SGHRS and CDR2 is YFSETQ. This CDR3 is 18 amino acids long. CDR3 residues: CASSPRTGIGANTGELFF. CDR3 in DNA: TGCGCCAGCAGCCCTAGGACAGGGATAGGGGCGAACACCGGGGAGCTGTTTTTT.

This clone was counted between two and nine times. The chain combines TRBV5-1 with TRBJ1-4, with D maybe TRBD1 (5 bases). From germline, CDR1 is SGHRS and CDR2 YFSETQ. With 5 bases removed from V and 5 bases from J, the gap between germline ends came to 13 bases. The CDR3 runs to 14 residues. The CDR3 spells CASSWGLSNEKLFF. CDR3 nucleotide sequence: TGCGCCAGCAGTTGGGGACTTTCAAATGAAAAACTGTTTTTT.